The sequence of this TCR beta chain was determined in a study of T-cell reconstitution after alpha-beta-depleted transplantation in children. Study-wide points: Counts and diversity of T cells one year after transplant came mostly from newly produced T cells.

Molecular barcoding with unique molecular identifiers was used for the TCRbeta library. TCRdb reprocessed the PCR reads via MiXCR and lists one record per CDR3 protein. This table holds 550,000 to 600,000 distinct CDR3 sequences, about 23% found once. This clonotype was counted a few times. Its target is unknown. With V trimmed by 6 bases and J by 9 bases, 3 bases remained unmatched. CDR3 length equals 12 residues. CDR1 and CDR2 (germline): SNHLY, FYNNEI. This chain uses TRBV2 with TRBJ2-2, with 8 bases aligning to TRBD1. The sample in question was PBMCs, mostly from graft donor cells, obtained 360 days after TCRalphabeta/CD19-depleted stem cell transplant. The receptor comes from a boy in the first two years of life who had a stem cell transplant for acute myeloid leukemia, so the T cells may come from the graft donor. DNA for the CDR3: TGTGCCAGCAGAGCAGGGGGCCGGGAGCTGTTTTTT. Its translation: CASRAGGRELFF.